The T cell receptor beta chain under discussion was sequenced for a study of T cells after yellow fever vaccination. Whole-study context: With SMART-Seq v4 Ultra Low Input, the fractions containing low cell numbers were prepared. Study-wide results and limits: Post-booster repertoires again held most primary-vaccination clones (about 96% CD4, roughly 88% CD8). FACS-sorted repertoires might harbor abundant contaminating clonotypes from the bulk population.

Using its own MiXCR run on the 5' RACE reads, TCRdb lists one record per CDR3 protein. The top ten hold roughly 26% of the sample, which has 300,000 to 400,000 distinct CDR3 sequences, approximately 4% seen once. The CDR3 is 12 amino acids. The germline CDR1 and CDR2 sequences are SGHTA and FQGNSA. The trim removed 5 bases at V and 8 bases at J, leaving 3 bases unmatched. This clonotype showed up many times. What it binds is not known. The specimen comprised PBMCs, sampled 5 days after the yellow fever booster vaccination. This TCR was recovered from a man between 18 and 29 years old who received the YFV17D yellow fever vaccine. The chain combines TRBV7-2 with TRBJ2-1; 7 bases map to TRBD2. The CDR3 DNA follows: TGTGCCAGCAGCACACGGGGGGATGAGCAGTTCTTC. Amino acid sequence: CASSTRGDEQFF.